This TCR beta chain was recorded in a study of OX40 agonist ivuxolimab in advanced cancers. Turning to the study itself: Patients were treated with ivuxolimab, an agonistic anti-OX40 (CD134) antibody.

The cohort excluded patients with autoimmune disease history or systemic immunosuppression. Profiled with immunoSEQ multiplex PCR; TCRdb holds only in-frame clones, not every one. The data contain about 28,000 clones, roughly nine tenths of them singletons. This CDR3 spans 14 amino acids. Trimming removed 0 bases from V and 6 bases from J; junction bases left unmatched: 6. The germline V gene encodes CDR1 SGHRS and CDR2 YFSETQ. The chain couples TRBV5-1 to TRBJ2-7; 7 positions match TRBD2. The material was CD4+ or CD8+ T cells sorted from blood, obtained in a trial of the OX40 agonist ivuxolimab. The source of this sequence is an adult with an advanced solid tumor such as melanoma, head and neck, liver or kidney cancer. In DNA form, the CDR3 reads TGCGCCAGCAGCTTGGAAGCCGGGGGGATCGAGCAGTACTTC. Translation gives CASSLEAGGIEQYF.